This entry describes one T cell receptor beta chain. In the study's own analysis: It was from reference gene primer amplification that nucleated cell counts were estimated. Generated by immunoSEQ multiplex PCR, the TCRdb table keeps only in-frame clones and is missing some. From that table come the V and J calls and clone size; the DNA was used to work out D and trimming. Among 75,000 to 85,000 clones listed, over 80% were seen once. This sample is part of a study of blood T cell repertoires in COVID-19. With V trimmed by 0 bases and J by 2 bases, 6 bases remained unmatched. The CDR3 is 17 residues long. Germline CDR1 reads SGHNT; CDR2 reads YYREEE (reference sequence).

V gene TRBV5-4 combines with J gene TRBJ2-3, with 10 bases lining up with TRBD2. The sequenced sample was peripheral blood. The sequence derives from a man in his forties or fifties with active COVID-19. CDR3 in DNA: TGTGCCAGCAGCTTGGCGGTAGCGGGGGGTCCCACAGATACGCAGTATTTT. Protein product: CASSLAVAGGPTDTQYF.